This TCR beta chain originates from a study of blood T cell repertoires in COVID-19. In the study overall: Samples representing acute and convalescent COVID-19 were sourced from the United States, Italy and Spain.

Data came from immunoSEQ multiplex PCR; TCRdb stores just in-frame clones and leaves some out. Seen here are 55,000 to 80,000 clones, about 81% observed once, and the top ten hold 9.2%. This CDR3 region has 13 residues. Germline CDR1 and CDR2: GTSNPN and SVGIG (reference sequence). V was clipped by 1 base and J by 4 bases, with 8 bases between them. The clonotype was recovered from a human donor in a cohort sampled during active COVID-19. This chain connects TRBV30 to TRBJ1-3; D is unclear. Sequences were obtained from peripheral blood. The CDR3 protein is CAWSGQVGNTIYF. The CDR3 DNA sequence: TGTGCCTGGAGTGGACAAGTGGGAAACACCATATATTTT.